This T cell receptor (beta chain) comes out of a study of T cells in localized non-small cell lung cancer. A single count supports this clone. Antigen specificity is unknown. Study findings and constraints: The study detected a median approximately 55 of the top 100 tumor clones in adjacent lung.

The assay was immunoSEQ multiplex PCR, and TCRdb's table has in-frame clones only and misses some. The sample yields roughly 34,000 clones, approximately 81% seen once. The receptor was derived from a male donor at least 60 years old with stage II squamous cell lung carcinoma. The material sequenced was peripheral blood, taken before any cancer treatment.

The CDR3 coding sequence is TGTGCCAGCAGCGTCGAGGGGGAAGGGCCCCAGCATTTT. This gives the protein CASSVEGEGPQHF. The gene calls are TRBV9 and TRBJ1-5; D might be TRBD1 (6 bases). The CDR3 length is 13 residues. CDR1 SGDLS and CDR2 YYNGEE come from the germline V gene. Trimming cost V 2 bases and J 9 bases, with 12 bases left between them.